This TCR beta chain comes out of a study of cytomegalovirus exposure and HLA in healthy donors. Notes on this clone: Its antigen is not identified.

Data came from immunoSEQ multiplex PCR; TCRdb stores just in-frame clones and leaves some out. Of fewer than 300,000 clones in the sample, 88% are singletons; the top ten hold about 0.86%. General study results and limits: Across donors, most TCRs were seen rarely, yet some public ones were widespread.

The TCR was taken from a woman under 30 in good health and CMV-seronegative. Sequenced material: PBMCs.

The CDR3 bases are TGTGCTAGTGGTCGGGGGGGGTCCTACGAGCAGTACTTC. Translation: CASGRGGSYEQYF. The chain uses TRBV12-5 and TRBJ2-7; 8 nucleotides agree with TRBD2. Germline CDR1 is LGHNT and CDR2 is FRNRAP. The V and J ends lost 5 bases and 1 base, in that order; junction bases with no gene match: 1. The CDR3 length is 13 residues.